The 21 T cell receptor beta chains reported below all come from one sample, sequenced in a study of blood T cell repertoires in COVID-19. TCRdb keeps only in-frame clones here, not all; method: immunoSEQ multiplex PCR. The sample yields 250,000 or so clones, approximately 82% seen once. Sequenced sample: peripheral blood. The receptors derive from a woman of 80 years or more with acute or convalescent COVID-19.

The V and J genes are TRBV4-2 and TRBJ2-7; D unresolved. Germline loops: CDR1 LGHNA, CDR2 YNFKEQ. Trimming took 0 bases from V and 3 from J, leaving 12 bases between them. This CDR3 has 15 residues. CDR3: CASSQDYVGGYEQYF. In nucleotides, the CDR3 is TGTGCCAGCAGCCAAGATTATGTAGGCGGCTACGAGCAGTACTTC.

The genes are TRBV7-3 and TRBJ1-5; D possibly corresponds to TRBD1 (5 bases). In germline, CDR1 is SGHTA, CDR2 FQGTGA. V lost 4 bases to trimming and J lost 3 bases, with 7 bases between them. The CDR3 has 13 amino acids. The CDR3, as DNA: TGTGCCAGCAGCTCCGGACACAATCAGCCCCAGCATTTT. This translates into CASSSGHNQPQHF.

The V gene is TRBV5-1, the J gene TRBJ1-5; the D is unclear. This CDR3 region has 14 residues. The V and J ends lost 7 bases and 3 bases respectively, with 14 bases between them. CDR1 is SGHRS, CDR2 YFSETQ, per germline. CDR3 sequence reads: CASVRREANQPQHF. The CDR3 nucleotides are TGCGCCAGCGTACGCCGGGAGGCCAATCAGCCCCAGCATTTT. The complete variable domain, with remaining parts taken from reference TRBV5-1 and TRBJ1-5, reads KAGVTQTPRYLIKTRGQQVTLSCSPISGHRSVSWYQQTPGQGLQFLFEYFSETQRNKGNFPGRFSGRQFSNSRSEMNVSTLELGDSALYLCASVRREANQPQHFGDGTRLSIL.

This clone has only one observation. The chain joins TRBV18 to TRBJ2-1; D ambiguous. Trimming shortened V by 1 base and J by 2 bases, and 6 bases separated the two germline ends. Germline V gene lookup returns CDR1 KGHSH and CDR2 LQKENI. There are 14 residues in the CDR3. Here the CDR3 reads CASSPRSTYNEQFF. The CDR3, as DNA: TGTGCCAGCTCACCACGGAGCACCTACAATGAGCAGTTCTTC.

The chain uses TRBV7-2 and TRBJ2-2; 9 bases map to TRBD1. Germline V gene lookup returns CDR1 SGHTA and CDR2 FQGNSA. Trimming took 4 bases from V and 7 from J; bases not matched to a gene: 13. The CDR3 consists of 17 residues. In nucleotides, the CDR3 is TGTGCCAGCAGCTCCGACCGGGACAGGGTATTGGACGGGGAGCTGTTTTTT. Its protein is CASSSDRDRVLDGELFF.

The CDR3 protein is CASSQSIEGGEDGYTF. The CDR3 bases are TGCGCCAGCAGTCAATCAATTGAAGGGGGCGAAGATGGCTACACCTTC. The gene calls are TRBV23-1 and TRBJ1-2, with 7 bases fitting TRBD1. TRBV23-1 has ORF status, its function being uncertain. V shed 0 bases and J 6 bases; nucleotides not matched to a gene: 10. There are 16 residues in the CDR3.

DNA of the CDR3: TGTGCCAGCAGCTCGGACAGGTCATCCTACACCTTC. The encoded protein is CASSSDRSSYTF. The V and J genes are TRBV11-2 and TRBJ1-2; TRBD1 matches 7 bases. Germline loops: CDR1 SGHAT, CDR2 FQNNGV. Unmatched junction bases numbered 6, after V lost 4 bases and J lost 10 bases. This CDR3 is built from 12 residues.

This chain uses TRBV18 with TRBJ2-1, with 10 positions matching TRBD2. CDR3 length: 15 residues. Germline CDR1 reads KGHSH; CDR2 reads LQKENI. The junction had 4 bases not matched to a gene; V was cut back by 4 bases and J by 4 bases. CDR3 region: CASSLQREGYNEQFF. The CDR3 DNA reads TGTGCCAGCTCACTACAGCGGGAGGGGTACAATGAGCAGTTCTTC.

This clone was observed a few times. The chain links TRBV12-5 to TRBJ1-1; D unclear. The CDR3 totals 12 residues. V shed 3 bases and J shed 3 bases, with 5 bases lying between them. The germline gives CDR1 LGHNT, CDR2 FRNRAP. The CDR3 nucleotides are TGTGCTAGTGGTTTCGGGTACACTGAAGCTTTCTTT. Protein: CASGFGYTEAFF. Full variable domain (remainder filled in from reference TRBV12-5 and TRBJ1-1): DARVTQTPRHKVTEMGQEVTMRCQPILGHNTVFWYRQTMMQGLELLAYFRNRAPLDDSGMPKDRFSAEMPDATLATLKIQPSEPRDSAVYFCASGFGYTEAFFGQGTRLTVV.

This rearrangement joins TRBV2 to TRBJ1-1; TRBD1 agrees at 10 bases. CDR1 is SNHLY, CDR2 FYNNEI, per germline. The CDR3 sequence is 13 residues long. V shed 1 base and J 11 bases; nucleotides not matched to a gene: 4. CDR3 sequence: CASSEEGGQGAFF. As DNA, the CDR3 is TGTGCCAGCAGTGAAGAAGGGGGACAGGGGGCTTTCTTT.

This clone appeared once. This chain uses TRBV6-5 with TRBJ1-1, with D possibly TRBD1 on 5 matching bases. V was clipped by 5 bases and J by 5 bases, with 12 bases between them. The germline CDR1 and CDR2 sequences are MNHEY and SVGAGI. The CDR3 is 13 amino acids. The CDR3 sequence is CASSPRPGTEAFF. The CDR3 DNA follows: TGTGCCAGCAGTCCCCGCCCAGGGACTGAAGCTTTCTTT.

The V and J genes are TRBV14 and TRBJ2-7; 7 bases map to TRBD1. With V trimmed by 3 bases and J by 5 bases, 7 bases remained unmatched. This CDR3 region has 14 residues. Germline V gives CDR1 SGHDN, CDR2 FVKESK. The CDR3 reads CASSQGLTGDEQYF. Written as DNA, the CDR3 is TGTGCCAGCAGCCAGGGGTTAACAGGGGACGAGCAGTACTTC. The entire variable domain, with the rest obtained from reference TRBV14 and TRBJ2-7, is as follows: EAGVTQFPSHSVIEKGQTVTLRCDPISGHDNLYWYRRVMGKEIKFLLHFVKESKQDESGMPNNRFLAERTGGTYSTLKVQPAELEDSGVYFCASSQGLTGDEQYFGPGTRLTVT.

This clone was detected only once. The sample has other DNA sequences that encode this CDR3 too. The chain uses TRBV5-1 and TRBJ2-3; 13 bases fit TRBD2. In germline, CDR1 is SGHRS, CDR2 YFSETQ. Trimming took 0 bases from V and 0 from J; bases not matched to a gene: 1. The CDR3 has 17 amino acids. CDR3 loop: CASSLGLAGGSTDTQYF. CDR3 nucleotides: TGCGCCAGCAGCTTGGGACTAGCGGGGGGCAGCACAGATACGCAGTATTTT.

This CDR3 is CASSSQSTAAFF. DNA for the CDR3: TGTGCCAGCAGCTCTCAATCCACAGCAGCTTTCTTT. The chain couples TRBV5-4 to TRBJ1-1; D gene unclear. Germline V gives CDR1 SGHNT, CDR2 YYREEE (reference sequence). Trimming left V 3 bases short and J 10 bases short, with 13 bases between. This CDR3 has 12 amino acids.

The sample holds one count of this clone. J is TRBJ1-4 and V is TRBV7-8; D ambiguous. CDR3 length equals 15 residues. V shed 5 bases and J shed 0 bases, with 10 bases lying between them. CDR1 SGHVS and CDR2 FQNEAQ come from the germline V gene. This chain's CDR3 is CASSSRRATNEKLFF. CDR3 in DNA: TGTGCCAGCAGCAGTCGAAGAGCAACTAATGAAAAACTGTTTTTT.

This clone has a single count. The chain joins TRBV19 to TRBJ1-5; D is uncertain. CDR3 length: 14 amino acids. The germline gives CDR1 LNHDA, CDR2 SQIVND (reference sequence). Trimming took off 3 bases at V and 2 bases at J, with 8 bases between the two ends. The CDR3 DNA reads as TGTGCCAGTAGTATTAACTTTCGCAATCAGCCCCAGCATTTT. Translating it yields CASSINFRNQPQHF.

This sequence joins TRBV19 and TRBJ2-1; no clear D gene. Germline CDR1 is LNHDA and CDR2 is SQIVND (reference sequence). The V and J ends lost 7 bases and 9 bases respectively, with 19 bases between them. The CDR3 has 14 amino acids. The DNA of the CDR3 is TGTGCCAGTATCAACGCGGCTGGTAGTAGTGAGCAGTTCTTC. Translating it yields CASINAAGSSEQFF.

This chain uses TRBV7-2 with TRBJ1-6, with D perhaps TRBD1 (6 bases). Trimming removed 3 bases from V and 10 bases from J, with 13 bases in between. CDR3 length equals 14 residues. Germline-derived CDR1 and CDR2 are SGHTA and FQGNSA. This CDR3 reads CASSFYPGVSPLHF. CDR3 coding DNA: TGTGCCAGCAGCTTCTATCCAGGGGTCTCACCCCTCCACTTT.

J is TRBJ2-1 and V is TRBV4-1; tentatively, D is TRBD2 (6 bases). Germline V CDR1 and CDR2: MGHRA, YSYEKL. The V end was cut by 0 bases, the J end by 0 bases, with 12 bases between. The CDR3 loop spans 17 amino acids. CDR3 nucleotide sequence: TGCGCCAGCAGCCAAGACGGGAGCGAGTACTCCTACAATGAGCAGTTCTTC. It codes for CASSQDGSEYSYNEQFF.

CDR3 nucleotide sequence: TGTGCCAGCACCCCCTACAGGGGTGGGACTGAAGCTTTCTTT. It is translated as CASTPYRGGTEAFF. The rearrangement uses TRBV6-2 or TRBV6-3 and TRBJ1-1, with TRBD1 identical over 7 bases. V shed 7 bases and J 5 bases; nucleotides not matched to a gene: 10. The CDR3 runs 14 residues. Per the germline V gene, CDR1 is MNHEY and CDR2 is SVGEGT.

The chain uses TRBV5-4 and TRBJ2-1; 9 nucleotides match TRBD2. The V gene's germline CDR1 is SGHNT and CDR2 YYREEE (reference sequence). There are 15 residues in the CDR3. V was pared by 5 bases and J by 1 base, with 4 bases of the junction left unmatched. The CDR3, as DNA: TGTGCCAGCAGGACTAGCGGACAATCCTACAATGAGCAGTTCTTC. This gives the protein CASRTSGQSYNEQFF.